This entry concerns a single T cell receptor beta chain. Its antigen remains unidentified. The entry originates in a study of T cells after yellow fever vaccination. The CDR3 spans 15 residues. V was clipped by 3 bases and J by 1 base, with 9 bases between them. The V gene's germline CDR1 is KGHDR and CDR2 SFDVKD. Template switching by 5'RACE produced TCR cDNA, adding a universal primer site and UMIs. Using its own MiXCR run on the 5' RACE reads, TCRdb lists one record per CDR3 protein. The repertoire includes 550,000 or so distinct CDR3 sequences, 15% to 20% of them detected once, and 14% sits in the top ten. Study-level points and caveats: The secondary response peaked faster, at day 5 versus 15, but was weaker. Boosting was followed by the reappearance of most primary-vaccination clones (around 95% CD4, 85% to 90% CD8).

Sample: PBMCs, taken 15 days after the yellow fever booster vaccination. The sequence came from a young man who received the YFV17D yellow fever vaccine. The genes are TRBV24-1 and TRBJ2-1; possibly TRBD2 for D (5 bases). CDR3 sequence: CATSDRRTSYNEQFF. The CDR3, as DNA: TGTGCCACCAGTGATAGGCGGACTTCCTACAATGAGCAGTTCTTC.